This passage covers 20 T cell receptor beta chains from one sample sequenced in a study of T cells in tumors after PD-1 blockade. Assay used: immunoSEQ multiplex PCR; TCRdb lists only in-frame clones, some missing. The sample holds 60,000 to 75,000 clones, around two thirds seen once. The sample was PBMCs, taken after anti-PD-1 treatment. The receptors stem from a human donor with basal cell carcinoma.

This clone showed up just once. The chain couples TRBV6-5 to TRBJ1-4; D is possibly TRBD1 (6 bases). Germline V gene data show CDR1 as MNHEY and CDR2 as SVGAGI. V was cut by 10 bases and J by 0 bases, with 12 bases left in between. The CDR3 has 14 amino acids. CDR3 nucleotides: TGTGCCACCTGGACAGAAGCAACTAATGAAAAACTGTTTTTT. Protein: CATWTEATNEKLFF.

The rearrangement joins TRBV4-2 to TRBJ2-1, with TRBD2 matching 16 bases. The V and J ends lost 1 base and 2 bases, in that order; junction bases with no gene match: 5. The CDR3 spans 19 residues. The germline V gene encodes CDR1 LGHNA and CDR2 YNFKEQ. The CDR3 sequence: CASSQVIGTSGGAYNEQFF. CDR3 DNA sequence: TGTGCCAGCAGCCAAGTTATAGGGACTAGCGGGGGGGCCTACAATGAGCAGTTCTTC.

The chain recombines TRBV10-3 with TRBJ2-1; 15 positions agree with TRBD2. V lost 6 bases and J lost 10; bases outside the gene matches: 4. This CDR3 comprises 14 residues. Per the germline V gene, CDR1 is ENHRY and CDR2 is SYGVKD. Here the CDR3 reads CAISRTSGGEEQFF. For the CDR3, the DNA is TGTGCCATCAGCCGGACTAGCGGGGGGGAAGAGCAGTTCTTC.

The chain is built from TRBV11-3 and TRBJ1-1; D not resolved. The CDR3 covers 15 residues. Germline V gives CDR1 SGHNT, CDR2 YENEEA. V was clipped by 0 bases and J by 1 base, with 9 bases between them. The CDR3 sequence is CASSLDREENTEAFF. The CDR3 DNA sequence: TGTGCCAGCAGCTTAGATCGTGAAGAGAACACTGAAGCTTTCTTT.

V usage is TRBV28 and J usage is TRBJ2-7; 8 nucleotides agree with TRBD2. Germline V lookup: CDR1 MDHEN, CDR2 SYDVKM. V was pared by 5 bases and J by 0 bases, with 9 bases of the junction left unmatched. The CDR3 has 16 amino acids. The CDR3 sequence is CASSPSGGAGSYEQYF. The CDR3 DNA is TGTGCCAGCAGTCCCTCCGGGGGGGCGGGCTCCTACGAGCAGTACTTC.

J is TRBJ2-3 and V is TRBV3-1 (or the pseudogene TRBV3-2); unclear D gene. The CDR3 consists of 12 residues. The germline V and J ends were trimmed by 4 bases and 0 bases, with 2 bases remaining between them. Germline V CDR1 and CDR2: LGHDT, YNNKEL (reference sequence). The CDR3 protein is CASSRSTDTQYF. The CDR3 region has the DNA TGTGCCAGCAGCCGTAGCACAGATACGCAGTATTTT.

V and J are TRBV6-5 and TRBJ2-1; tentatively, D is TRBD2 (6 bases). Germline CDR1 is MNHEY and CDR2 is SVGAGI. The CDR3 runs to 12 residues. Trimming cost V 9 bases and J 5 bases, with 11 bases left between them. CDR3: CASEGGDNEQFF. The CDR3 DNA sequence: TGTGCCAGTGAAGGAGGGGACAATGAGCAGTTCTTC.

This clone was counted only a few times. Other DNA sequences in this specimen translate into the identical CDR3. The gene calls are TRBV9 and TRBJ1-5, with D perhaps TRBD1 (5 bases). The germline V gene has CDR1 SGDLS and CDR2 YYNGEE. V was pared by 0 bases and J by 2 bases, with 6 bases between. The CDR3 is 14 residues long. DNA of the CDR3: TGTGCCAGCAGCGTAGGGGGCGGCAATCAGCCCCAGCATTTT. Encoded protein: CASSVGGGNQPQHF.

The rearrangement links TRBV10-1 to TRBJ2-7; a weak D match, TRBD1 (7 bases). Germline CDR1 WNHNN, CDR2 SYGVQD (reference sequence). The CDR3 is 13 amino acids. Trimming left V 10 bases short and J 1 base short, with 14 bases between. CDR3 nucleotide sequence: TGCGCCACCAGCCCAGGGGGGTCCTACGAGCAGTACTTC. Residues: CATSPGGSYEQYF.

The chain combines TRBV4-1 with TRBJ2-7; TRBD2 is a possible D gene (5 bases). This CDR3 spans 15 amino acids. Germline V gives CDR1 MGHRA, CDR2 YSYEKL. Trimming removed 2 bases from V and 0 bases from J, with 11 bases in between. The CDR3 protein is CASSQFRESSYEQYF. DNA of the CDR3: TGCGCCAGCAGCCAATTTCGGGAAAGCTCCTACGAGCAGTACTTC.

This chain links TRBV6-1 with TRBJ2-5; 10 positions match TRBD2. Germline V lookup: CDR1 MNHNS, CDR2 SASEGT. The CDR3 loop spans 15 amino acids. The J segment lost 5 bases and the V segment lost 2 bases, leaving 5 bases of the junction unmatched. CDR3 coding DNA: TGTGCCAGCAGTGAATGGAGCGGGGGGGCCGAGACCCAGTACTTC. Its protein product is CASSEWSGGAETQYF.

The rearrangement joins TRBV29-1 to TRBJ1-1, with 7 bases aligning to TRBD1. With 7 bases clipped from V and 1 base from J, the junction kept 6 bases outside the gene matches. CDR3 length: 13 amino acids. CDR1 and CDR2 from the germline V gene are SQVTM and ANQGSEA. This CDR3 is CSANRDRNTEAFF. For the CDR3, the DNA is TGCAGCGCTAACCGGGACAGGAACACTGAAGCTTTCTTT.

This chain links TRBV7-6 with TRBJ1-5; 11 bases are a match to TRBD1. The CDR3 contains 16 residues. Losses at the gene ends were 5 bases for V and 3 bases for J; bases not matched to a gene: 6. The germline V gene has CDR1 SGHVS and CDR2 FNYEAQ. The CDR3 is CASSLGQGVINQPQHF. In DNA form, the CDR3 reads TGTGCCAGCAGCCTGGGACAGGGGGTTATCAATCAGCCCCAGCATTTT. The full variable domain, its missing parts supplied by reference TRBV7-6 and TRBJ1-5, is GAGVSQSPRYKVTKRGQDVALRCDPISGHVSLYWYRQALGQGPEFLTYFNYEAQQDKSGLPNDRFSAERPEGSISTLTIQRTEQRDSAMYRCASSLGQGVINQPQHFGDGTRLSIL.

The chain uses TRBV4-1 and TRBJ1-1; D is undetermined. Trimming shortened V by 1 base and J by 1 base, and 16 bases separated the two germline ends. Germline V gene sequence: CDR1 MGHRA, CDR2 YSYEKL. The CDR3 sequence is 17 residues long. DNA for the CDR3: TGCGCCAGCAGCCAAGTGCTTAAAGGGCAGAGGAACACTGAAGCTTTCTTT. Translating it yields CASSQVLKGQRNTEAFF.

The V and J genes are TRBV5-5 and TRBJ2-2; no firm D call. Trimming removed 4 bases at V and 7 bases at J, with 8 bases between. The length of the CDR3 is 12 residues. Germline lookup yields CDR1 SGHKS and CDR2 YYEKEE (reference sequence). The CDR3 loop reads CASSPYFGELFF. The CDR3 nucleotides read TGTGCCAGCAGCCCCTATTTCGGGGAGCTGTTTTTT.

The V call is TRBV3-1 (or the pseudogene TRBV3-2), the J call TRBJ2-6, with TRBD1 as a possible D gene (6 bases). Germline V gene data show CDR1 as LGHDT and CDR2 as YNNKEL (reference sequence). This CDR3 region has 17 residues. Trimming pared 6 bases from V and 0 bases from J, leaving 15 bases between. The CDR3 protein is CASSLPRTVSGANVLTF. The CDR3 coding sequence is TGTGCCAGCAGTTTACCCCGGACAGTCTCTGGGGCCAACGTCCTGACTTTC.

The chain couples TRBV28 to TRBJ2-3; D is perhaps TRBD1 (5 bases). The V gene lost 4 bases and the J gene lost 4 bases, with 12 bases spanning the gap. Per germline, CDR1 MDHEN and CDR2 SYDVKM. The CDR3 length is 14 residues. The CDR3 DNA follows: TGTGCCAGCAGTTCTCCAGGGATATCAGATACGCAGTATTTT. Translation: CASSSPGISDTQYF.

The gene calls are TRBV29-1 and TRBJ2-2; 10 bases are shared with TRBD1. J lost 11 bases, V lost 3 bases, and 18 bases had no gene match. This CDR3 comprises 17 residues. CDR1 SQVTM and CDR2 ANQGSEA come from the germline V gene. The CDR3 DNA is TGCAGCGTTGATCTCTTAGGGACAGGGGTCAACCCGGATGAGCTGTTTTTT. Translation: CSVDLLGTGVNPDELFF.

The chain carries TRBV6-5 and TRBJ1-2; D is uncertain. V lost 6 bases, J lost 3 bases, and 17 bases lay in between. This CDR3 region has 15 residues. CDR1 and CDR2 (germline): MNHEY, SVGAGI. The CDR3 region is CASRPTTHDYYGYTF. CDR3 DNA sequence: TGTGCCAGCAGACCTACAACACACGATTACTATGGCTACACCTTC.

The V and J genes are TRBV7-9 and TRBJ2-3; TRBD2 agrees at 8 bases. The germline V gene encodes CDR1 SEHNR and CDR2 FQNEAQ (reference sequence). The length of the CDR3 is 16 residues. Trimming took 1 base from V and 1 from J; bases not matched to a gene: 4. As DNA, the CDR3 is TGTGCCAGCAGCTTAGGTGCGGGGGGCCGCACAGATACGCAGTATTTT. As protein: CASSLGAGGRTDTQYF.